One sample yielded the 6 T cell receptor beta chains listed below, sequenced in a study of blood T cells in healthy people across ages. The use of a sample-barcoded 5' primer and a J-beta primer mix characterized a second PCR of roughly 6 to 11 cycles. TCRdb recomputed calls from the 5' RACE reads with MiXCR, one row per CDR3 protein. This repertoire shows approximately 810,000 distinct CDR3 sequences, 29% found once; its top ten account for approximately 15%. The specimen sequenced was blood. All receptors derive from an elderly woman in good health.

The chain links TRBV7-2 to TRBJ2-5; a possible D gene is TRBD2 (7 bases). The germline gives CDR1 SGHTA, CDR2 FQGNSA. The ends were cut back, 5 bases at V and 11 bases at J, with 21 bases in the middle. CDR3 length: 14 residues. The CDR3, as DNA: TGTGCCAGCAGCGGGGGGGGGCCTTCATATGAGCAGTACTTC. Its translation: CASSGGGPSYEQYF.

This clonotype was detected ten times or more. V usage is TRBV7-8 and J usage is TRBJ1-1, with a tentative D call TRBD1 (5 bases). This CDR3 has 17 amino acids. V gave up 5 bases and J gave up 4 bases, with 23 bases separating them. Looked up from germline, CDR1 is SGHVS and CDR2 is FQNEAQ. CDR3 residues: CASSHRRGVGRGTEAFF. CDR3 DNA sequence: TGTGCCAGCAGCCACCGTCGGGGGGTCGGTAGGGGCACTGAAGCTTTCTTT.

This rearrangement joins TRBV7-2 to TRBJ1-2, with D possibly TRBD1 on 5 matching bases. This CDR3 has 13 residues. The germline gives CDR1 SGHTA, CDR2 FQGNSA. The V gene lost 4 bases and the J gene lost 7 bases, with 13 bases spanning the gap. For the CDR3, the DNA is TGTGCCAGCAGCTCGCAGGGTCTGGGTGGCTACACCTTC. Protein sequence: CASSSQGLGGYTF. Looking up the rest from reference TRBV7-2 and TRBJ1-2 gives the full variable domain: GAGVSQSPSNKVTEKGKDVELRCDPISGHTALYWYRQSLGQGLEFLIYFQGNSAPDKSGLPSDRFSAERTGGSVSTLTIQRTQQEDSAVYLCASSSQGLGGYTFGSGTRLTVV.

CDR3 in DNA: TGTGCCAGCAGCCCCCCAGGGGGGGAAACTGAAGCTTTCTTT. Its protein is CASSPPGGETEAFF. This rearrangement joins TRBV11-2 to TRBJ1-1; 7 positions match TRBD1. The CDR3 extends over 14 amino acids. Germline V gene lookup returns CDR1 SGHAT and CDR2 FQNNGV. The ends lost 5 bases at V and 5 bases at J; junction bases unmatched: 8.

DNA for the CDR3: TGCGCCAGCACTCCGGCTAGCGGGTCCACCGGGGAGCTGTTTTTT. Translating gives CASTPASGSTGELFF. The chain has TRBV4-3 and TRBJ2-2, with 8 bases identical to TRBD2. This CDR3 region has 15 residues. V dropped 7 bases and J dropped 4; count of bases not matched to a gene: 8. The germline V gene has CDR1 LGHNA and CDR2 YSLEER.

This clonotype was counted many times. The chain carries TRBV20-1 and TRBJ2-5; TRBD1 matches at 8 bases. This CDR3 has 12 amino acids. V gave up 6 bases and J gave up 4 bases; unmatched junction bases: 4. CDR1 is DFQATT, CDR2 SNEGSKA, per germline (reference sequence). The CDR3: CSAWTGRETQYF. For the CDR3, the DNA is TGCAGTGCCTGGACAGGGAGAGAGACCCAGTACTTC.